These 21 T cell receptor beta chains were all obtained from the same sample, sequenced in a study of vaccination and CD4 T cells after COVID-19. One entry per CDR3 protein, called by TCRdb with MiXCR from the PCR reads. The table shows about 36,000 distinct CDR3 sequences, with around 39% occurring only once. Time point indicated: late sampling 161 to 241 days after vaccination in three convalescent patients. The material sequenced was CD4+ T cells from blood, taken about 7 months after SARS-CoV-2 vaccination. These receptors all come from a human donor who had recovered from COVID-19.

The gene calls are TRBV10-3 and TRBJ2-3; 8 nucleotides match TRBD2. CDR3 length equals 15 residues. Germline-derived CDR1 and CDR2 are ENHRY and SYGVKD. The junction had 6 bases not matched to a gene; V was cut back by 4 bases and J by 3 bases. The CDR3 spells CAISGIAGGTDTQYF. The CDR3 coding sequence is TGTGCCATCAGTGGGATTGCGGGAGGTACAGATACGCAGTATTTT.

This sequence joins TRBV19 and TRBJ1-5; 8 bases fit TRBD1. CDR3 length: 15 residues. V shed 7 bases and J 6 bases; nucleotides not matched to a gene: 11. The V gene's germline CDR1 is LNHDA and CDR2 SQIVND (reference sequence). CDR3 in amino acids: CASTSMQGASQPQHF. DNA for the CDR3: TGTGCCAGTACATCCATGCAGGGGGCCAGTCAGCCCCAGCATTTT. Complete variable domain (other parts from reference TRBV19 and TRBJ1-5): DGGITQSPKYLFRKEGQNVTLSCEQNLNHDAMYWYRQDPGQGLRLIYYSQIVNDFQKGDIAEGYSVSREKKESFPLTVTSAQKNPTAFYLCASTSMQGASQPQHFGDGTRLSIL.

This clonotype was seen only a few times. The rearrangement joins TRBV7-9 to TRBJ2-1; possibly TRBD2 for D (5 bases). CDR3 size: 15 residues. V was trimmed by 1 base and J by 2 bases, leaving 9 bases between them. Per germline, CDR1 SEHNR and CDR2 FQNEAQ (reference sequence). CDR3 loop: CASSLGPGAYNEQFF. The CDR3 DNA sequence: TGTGCCAGCAGCTTAGGCCCCGGGGCCTACAATGAGCAGTTCTTC.

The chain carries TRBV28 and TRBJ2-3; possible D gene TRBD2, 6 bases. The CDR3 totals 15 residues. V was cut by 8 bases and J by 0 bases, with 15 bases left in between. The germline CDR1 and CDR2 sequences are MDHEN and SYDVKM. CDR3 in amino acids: CASANRGTSTDTQYF. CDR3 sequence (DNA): TGTGCCAGCGCTAACCGAGGGACTAGCACAGATACGCAGTATTTT.

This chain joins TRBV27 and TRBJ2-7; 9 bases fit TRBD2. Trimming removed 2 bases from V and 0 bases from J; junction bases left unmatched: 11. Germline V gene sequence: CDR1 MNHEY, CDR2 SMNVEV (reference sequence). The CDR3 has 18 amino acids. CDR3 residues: CASSLRPGGSGSSYEQYF. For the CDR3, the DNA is TGTGCCAGCAGTTTACGCCCGGGAGGTAGCGGGAGCTCCTACGAGCAGTACTTC.

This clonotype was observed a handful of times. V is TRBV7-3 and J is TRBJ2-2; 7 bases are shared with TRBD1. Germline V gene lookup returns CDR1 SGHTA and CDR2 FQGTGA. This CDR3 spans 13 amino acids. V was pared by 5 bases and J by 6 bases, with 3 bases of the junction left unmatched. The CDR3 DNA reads TGTGCCAGCAGCCCTCAGGGGGCCGGGGAGCTGTTTTTT. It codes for CASSPQGAGELFF.

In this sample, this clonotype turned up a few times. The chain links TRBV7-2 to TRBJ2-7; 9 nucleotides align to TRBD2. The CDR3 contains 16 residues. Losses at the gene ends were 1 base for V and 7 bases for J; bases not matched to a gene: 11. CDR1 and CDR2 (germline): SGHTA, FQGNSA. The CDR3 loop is CASSLDSLAGGREQYF. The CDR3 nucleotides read TGTGCCAGCAGCTTAGATTCTTTGGCGGGAGGGCGGGAGCAGTACTTC. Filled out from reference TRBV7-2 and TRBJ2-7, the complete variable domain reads GAGVSQSPSNKVTEKGKDVELRCDPISGHTALYWYRQSLGQGLEFLIYFQGNSAPDKSGLPSDRFSAERTGGSVSTLTIQRTQQEDSAVYLCASSLDSLAGGREQYFGPGTRLTVT.

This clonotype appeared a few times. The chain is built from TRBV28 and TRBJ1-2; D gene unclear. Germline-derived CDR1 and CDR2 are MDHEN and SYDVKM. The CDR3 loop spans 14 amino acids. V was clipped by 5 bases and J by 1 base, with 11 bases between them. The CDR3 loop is CASSKTHDNYGYTF. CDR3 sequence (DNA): TGTGCCAGCAGTAAGACACATGATAACTATGGCTACACCTTC.

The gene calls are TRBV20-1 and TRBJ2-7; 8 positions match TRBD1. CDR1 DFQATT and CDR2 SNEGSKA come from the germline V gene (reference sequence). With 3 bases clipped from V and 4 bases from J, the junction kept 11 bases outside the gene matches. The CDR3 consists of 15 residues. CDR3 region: CSASPGQGDWYEQYF. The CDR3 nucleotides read TGCAGTGCTAGCCCCGGACAGGGAGACTGGTACGAGCAGTACTTC.

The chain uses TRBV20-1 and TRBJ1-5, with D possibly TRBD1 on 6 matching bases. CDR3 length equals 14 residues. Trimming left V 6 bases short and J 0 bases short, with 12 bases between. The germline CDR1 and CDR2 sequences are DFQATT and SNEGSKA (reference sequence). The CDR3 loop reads CSASGQISNQPQHF. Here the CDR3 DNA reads TGCAGTGCAAGCGGACAGATTAGCAATCAGCCCCAGCATTTT.

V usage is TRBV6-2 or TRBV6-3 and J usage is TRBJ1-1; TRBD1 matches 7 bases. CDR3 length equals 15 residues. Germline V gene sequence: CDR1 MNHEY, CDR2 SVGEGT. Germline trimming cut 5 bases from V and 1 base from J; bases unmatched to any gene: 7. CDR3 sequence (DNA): TGTGCCAGCAGTCCTCGACAGGGACGGAACACTGAAGCTTTCTTT. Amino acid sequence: CASSPRQGRNTEAFF.

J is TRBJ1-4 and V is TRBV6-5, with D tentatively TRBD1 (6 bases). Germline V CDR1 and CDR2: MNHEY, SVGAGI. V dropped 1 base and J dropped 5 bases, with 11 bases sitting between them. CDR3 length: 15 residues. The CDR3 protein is CASSYFGTPNEKLFF. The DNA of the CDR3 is TGTGCCAGCAGTTACTTCGGGACACCAAATGAAAAACTGTTTTTT.

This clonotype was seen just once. In DNA, the CDR3 is TGTGCCAGCAGTTTAGACGACCGATATAATCAGCCCCAGCATTTT. Amino acid sequence: CASSLDDRYNQPQHF. The chain recombines TRBV28 with TRBJ1-5, with D hard to call. V lost 2 bases to trimming and J lost 4 bases, with 12 bases between them. The CDR3 runs to 15 residues. The germline V gene has CDR1 MDHEN and CDR2 SYDVKM.

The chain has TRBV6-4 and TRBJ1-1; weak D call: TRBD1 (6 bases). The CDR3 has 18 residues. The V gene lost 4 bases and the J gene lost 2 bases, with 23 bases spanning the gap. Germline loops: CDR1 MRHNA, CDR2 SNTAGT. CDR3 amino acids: CASSALPARTDINTEAFF. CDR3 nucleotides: TGTGCCAGCAGTGCCCTCCCGGCACGGACAGATATTAACACTGAAGCTTTCTTT.

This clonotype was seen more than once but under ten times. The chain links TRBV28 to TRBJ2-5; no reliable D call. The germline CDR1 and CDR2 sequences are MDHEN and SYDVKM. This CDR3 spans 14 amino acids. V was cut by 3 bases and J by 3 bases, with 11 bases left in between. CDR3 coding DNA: TGTGCCAGCAGTTTCGCGACCGATAAAGAGACCCAGTACTTC. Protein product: CASSFATDKETQYF.

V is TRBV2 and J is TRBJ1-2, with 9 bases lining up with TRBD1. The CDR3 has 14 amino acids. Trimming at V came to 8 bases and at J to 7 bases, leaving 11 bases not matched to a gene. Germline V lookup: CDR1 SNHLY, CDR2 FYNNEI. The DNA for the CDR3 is TGTGCCAGCGGAGGGACAGGGTTGTCTGGTGGCTACACCTTC. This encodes CASGGTGLSGGYTF.

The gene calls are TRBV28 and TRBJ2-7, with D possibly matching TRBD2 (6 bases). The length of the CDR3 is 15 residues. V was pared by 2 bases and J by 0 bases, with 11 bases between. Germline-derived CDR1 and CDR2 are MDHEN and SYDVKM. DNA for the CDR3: TGTGCCAGCAGTTTAGGGCGGGGCGCCTCCTACGAGCAGTACTTC. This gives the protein CASSLGRGASYEQYF.

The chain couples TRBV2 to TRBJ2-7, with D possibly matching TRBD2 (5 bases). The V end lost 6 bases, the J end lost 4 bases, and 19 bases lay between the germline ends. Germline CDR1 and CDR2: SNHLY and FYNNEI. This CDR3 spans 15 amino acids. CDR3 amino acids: CASRRDAAGRYEQYF. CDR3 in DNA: TGTGCCAGCAGGAGAGACGCCGCGGGTCGGTACGAGCAGTACTTC.

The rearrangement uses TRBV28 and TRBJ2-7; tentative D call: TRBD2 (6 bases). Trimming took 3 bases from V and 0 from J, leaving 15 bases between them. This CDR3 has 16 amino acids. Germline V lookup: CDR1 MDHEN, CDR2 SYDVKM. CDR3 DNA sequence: TGTGCCAGCAGTTTTTCTTTAGCGGCGTTCTCCTACGAGCAGTACTTC. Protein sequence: CASSFSLAAFSYEQYF.

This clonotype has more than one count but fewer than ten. The CDR3 sequence: CASSYRTGDSGYTF. The CDR3 DNA reads as TGTGCCAGCAGTTACCGTACGGGGGATAGTGGCTACACCTTC. This chain uses TRBV6-5 with TRBJ1-2, with D maybe TRBD1 (5 bases). CDR3 length: 14 amino acids. The V gene lost 2 bases and the J gene lost 7 bases, with 14 bases spanning the gap. The V gene's germline CDR1 is MNHEY and CDR2 SVGAGI.

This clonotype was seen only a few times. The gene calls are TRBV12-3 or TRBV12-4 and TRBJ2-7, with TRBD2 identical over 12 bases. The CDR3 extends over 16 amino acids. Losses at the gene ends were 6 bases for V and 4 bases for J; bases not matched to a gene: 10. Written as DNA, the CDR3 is TGTGCCAGCAGCCGACTAGCGGGAGTCGGTCGGTACGAGCAGTACTTC. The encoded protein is CASSRLAGVGRYEQYF.